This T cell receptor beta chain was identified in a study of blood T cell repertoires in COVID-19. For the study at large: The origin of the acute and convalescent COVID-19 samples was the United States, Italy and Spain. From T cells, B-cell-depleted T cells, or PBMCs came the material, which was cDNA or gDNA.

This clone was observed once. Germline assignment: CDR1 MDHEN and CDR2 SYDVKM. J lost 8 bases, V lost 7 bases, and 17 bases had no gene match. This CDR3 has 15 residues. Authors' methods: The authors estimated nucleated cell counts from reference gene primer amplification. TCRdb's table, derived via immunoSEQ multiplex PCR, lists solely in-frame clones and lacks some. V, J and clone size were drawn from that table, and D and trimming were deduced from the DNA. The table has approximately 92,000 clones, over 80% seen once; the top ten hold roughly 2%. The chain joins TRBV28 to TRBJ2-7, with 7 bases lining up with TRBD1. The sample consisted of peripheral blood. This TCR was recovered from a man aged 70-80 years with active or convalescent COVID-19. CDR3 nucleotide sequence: TGTGCCAGCACCCTCCCCGGGTCGGTACAGGGGAAGCAGTACTTC. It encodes CASTLPGSVQGKQYF.